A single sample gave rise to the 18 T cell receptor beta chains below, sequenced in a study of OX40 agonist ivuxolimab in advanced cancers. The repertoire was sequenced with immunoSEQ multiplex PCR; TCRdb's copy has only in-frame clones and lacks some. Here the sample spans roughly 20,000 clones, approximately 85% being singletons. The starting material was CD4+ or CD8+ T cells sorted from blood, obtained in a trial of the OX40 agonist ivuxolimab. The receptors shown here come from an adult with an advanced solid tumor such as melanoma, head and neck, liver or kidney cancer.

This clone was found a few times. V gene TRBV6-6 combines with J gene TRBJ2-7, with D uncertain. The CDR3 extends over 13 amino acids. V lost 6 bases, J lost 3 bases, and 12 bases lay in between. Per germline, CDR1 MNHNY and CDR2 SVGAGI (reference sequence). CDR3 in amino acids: CASSLLLHYEQYF. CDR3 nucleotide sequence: TGTGCCAGCAGCCTTCTACTGCACTACGAGCAGTACTTC.

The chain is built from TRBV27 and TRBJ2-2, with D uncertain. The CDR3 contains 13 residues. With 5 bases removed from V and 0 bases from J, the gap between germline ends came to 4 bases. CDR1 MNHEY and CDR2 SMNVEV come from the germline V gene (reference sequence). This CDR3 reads CASSPANTGELFF. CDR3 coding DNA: TGTGCCAGCAGTCCTGCGAACACCGGGGAGCTGTTTTTT.

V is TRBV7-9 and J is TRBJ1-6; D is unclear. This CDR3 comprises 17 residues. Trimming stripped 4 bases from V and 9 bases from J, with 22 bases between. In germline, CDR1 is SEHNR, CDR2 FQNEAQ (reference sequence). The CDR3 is CASSSHEVKGGGSPLHF. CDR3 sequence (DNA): TGTGCCAGCAGCTCCCACGAGGTAAAGGGTGGCGGTTCACCCCTCCACTTT.

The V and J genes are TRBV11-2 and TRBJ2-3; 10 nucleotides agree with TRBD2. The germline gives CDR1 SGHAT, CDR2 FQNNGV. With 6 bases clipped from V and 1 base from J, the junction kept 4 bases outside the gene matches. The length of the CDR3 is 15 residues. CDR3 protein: CASSPSGSRTDTQYF. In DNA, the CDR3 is TGTGCCAGCAGTCCTAGCGGGAGCCGCACAGATACGCAGTATTTT.

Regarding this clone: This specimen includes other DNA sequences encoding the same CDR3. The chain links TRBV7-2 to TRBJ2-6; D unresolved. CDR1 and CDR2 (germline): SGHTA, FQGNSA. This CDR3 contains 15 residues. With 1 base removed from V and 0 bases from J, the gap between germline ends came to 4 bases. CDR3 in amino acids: CASSLDSSGANVLTF. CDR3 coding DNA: TGTGCCAGCAGCTTAGACAGCTCTGGGGCCAACGTCCTGACTTTC.

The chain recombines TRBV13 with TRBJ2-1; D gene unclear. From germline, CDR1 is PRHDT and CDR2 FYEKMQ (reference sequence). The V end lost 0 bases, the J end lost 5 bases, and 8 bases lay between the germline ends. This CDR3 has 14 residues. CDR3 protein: CASSLGPTNNEQFF. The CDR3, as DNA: TGTGCCAGCAGCTTAGGCCCGACAAACAATGAGCAGTTCTTC.

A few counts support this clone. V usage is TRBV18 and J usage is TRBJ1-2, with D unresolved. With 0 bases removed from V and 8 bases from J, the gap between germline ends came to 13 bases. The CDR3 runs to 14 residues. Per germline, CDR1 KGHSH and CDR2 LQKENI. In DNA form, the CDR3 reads TGTGCCAGCTCACCACCGGGCCGACGGACCGGCTACACCTTC. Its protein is CASSPPGRRTGYTF.

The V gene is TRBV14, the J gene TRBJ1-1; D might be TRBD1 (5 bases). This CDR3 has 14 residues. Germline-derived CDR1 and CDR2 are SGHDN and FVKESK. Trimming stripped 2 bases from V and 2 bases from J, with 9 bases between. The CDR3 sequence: CASSQRQTNTEAFF. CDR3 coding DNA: TGTGCCAGCAGCCAAAGACAGACAAACACTGAAGCTTTCTTT.

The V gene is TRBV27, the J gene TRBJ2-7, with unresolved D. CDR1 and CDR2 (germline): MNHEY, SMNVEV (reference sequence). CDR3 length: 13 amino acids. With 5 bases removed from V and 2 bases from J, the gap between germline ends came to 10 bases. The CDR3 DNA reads TGTGCCAGCAGTCCCTCGAGCCCCTACGAGCAGTACTTC. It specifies CASSPSSPYEQYF.

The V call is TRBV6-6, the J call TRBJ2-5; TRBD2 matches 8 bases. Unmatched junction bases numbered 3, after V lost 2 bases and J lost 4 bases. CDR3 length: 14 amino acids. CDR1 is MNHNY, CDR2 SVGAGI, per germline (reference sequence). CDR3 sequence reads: CASSYSGGRETQYF. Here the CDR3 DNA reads TGTGCCAGCAGTTACAGCGGGGGTAGAGAGACCCAGTACTTC.

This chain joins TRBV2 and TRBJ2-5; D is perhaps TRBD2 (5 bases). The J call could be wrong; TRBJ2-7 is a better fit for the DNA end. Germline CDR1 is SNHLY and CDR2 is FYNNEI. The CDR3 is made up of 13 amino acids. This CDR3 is CASLPDGGYEQYF. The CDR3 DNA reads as TGTGCCAGCTTACCCGACGGAGGATACGAGCAGTACTTC.

The CDR3 region is CASSLAGDNQPQHF. The CDR3 nucleotides are TGTGCCAGCAGCTTGGCGGGGGACAATCAGCCCCAGCATTTT. The chain links TRBV5-6 to TRBJ1-5, with TRBD1 as a possible D gene (5 bases). Germline V CDR1 and CDR2: SGHDT, YYEEEE. The CDR3 covers 14 residues. Trimming cost V 0 bases and J 3 bases, with 7 bases left between them. The variable domain in full, completed from reference TRBV5-6 and TRBJ1-5, reads DAGVTQSPTHLIKTRGQQVTLRCSPKSGHDTVSWYQQALGQGPQFIFQYYEEEERQRGNFPDRFSGHQFPNYSSELNVNALLLGDSALYLCASSLAGDNQPQHFGDGTRLSIL.

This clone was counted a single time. The CDR3 sequence: CASSLPQGGVETQYF. CDR3 sequence (DNA): TGTGCCAGCAGTCTCCCTCAAGGGGGCGTTGAGACCCAGTACTTC. This sequence joins TRBV9 and TRBJ2-5, with 7 bases identical to TRBD1. The length of the CDR3 is 15 residues. The germline CDR1 and CDR2 sequences are SGDLS and YYNGEE. V lost 5 bases to trimming and J lost 5 bases; unmatched junction nucleotides: 12.

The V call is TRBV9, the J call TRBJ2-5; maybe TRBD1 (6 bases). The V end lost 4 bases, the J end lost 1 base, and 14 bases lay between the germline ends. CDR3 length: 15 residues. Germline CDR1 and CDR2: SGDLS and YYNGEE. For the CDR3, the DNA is TGTGCCAGCAGCCCTTACTCGGACAGCCAAGAGACCCAGTACTTC. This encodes CASSPYSDSQETQYF. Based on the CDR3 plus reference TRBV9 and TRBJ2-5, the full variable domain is DSGVTQTPKHLITATGQRVTLRCSPRSGDLSVYWYQQSLDQGLQFLIQYYNGEERAKGNILERFSAQQFPDLHSELNLSSLELGDSALYFCASSPYSDSQETQYFGPGTRLLVL.

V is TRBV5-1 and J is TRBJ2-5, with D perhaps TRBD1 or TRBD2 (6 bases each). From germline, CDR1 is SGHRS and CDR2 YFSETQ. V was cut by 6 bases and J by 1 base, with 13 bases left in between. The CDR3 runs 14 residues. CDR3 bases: TGCGCCAGCAAAGGAGGGGGGATCCAAGAGACCCAGTACTTC. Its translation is CASKGGGIQETQYF.

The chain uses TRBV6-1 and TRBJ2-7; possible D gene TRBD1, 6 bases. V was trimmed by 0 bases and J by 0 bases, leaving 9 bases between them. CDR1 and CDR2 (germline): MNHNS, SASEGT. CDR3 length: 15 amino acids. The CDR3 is CASSEARTASYEQYF. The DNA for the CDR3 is TGTGCCAGCAGTGAAGCTCGGACAGCCTCCTACGAGCAGTACTTC.

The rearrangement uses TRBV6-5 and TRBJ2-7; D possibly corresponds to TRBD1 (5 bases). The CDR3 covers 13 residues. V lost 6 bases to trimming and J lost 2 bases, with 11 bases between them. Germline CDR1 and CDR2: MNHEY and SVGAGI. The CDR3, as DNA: TGTGCCAGCAGCCCTGACAGCACCTACGAGCAGTACTTC. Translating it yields CASSPDSTYEQYF.

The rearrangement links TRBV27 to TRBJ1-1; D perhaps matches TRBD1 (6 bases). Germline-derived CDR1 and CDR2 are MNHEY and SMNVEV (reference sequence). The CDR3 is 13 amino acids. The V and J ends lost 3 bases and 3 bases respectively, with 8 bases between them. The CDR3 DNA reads TGTGCCAGCAGTTTGGGGGCAGACACTGAAGCTTTCTTT. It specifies CASSLGADTEAFF.